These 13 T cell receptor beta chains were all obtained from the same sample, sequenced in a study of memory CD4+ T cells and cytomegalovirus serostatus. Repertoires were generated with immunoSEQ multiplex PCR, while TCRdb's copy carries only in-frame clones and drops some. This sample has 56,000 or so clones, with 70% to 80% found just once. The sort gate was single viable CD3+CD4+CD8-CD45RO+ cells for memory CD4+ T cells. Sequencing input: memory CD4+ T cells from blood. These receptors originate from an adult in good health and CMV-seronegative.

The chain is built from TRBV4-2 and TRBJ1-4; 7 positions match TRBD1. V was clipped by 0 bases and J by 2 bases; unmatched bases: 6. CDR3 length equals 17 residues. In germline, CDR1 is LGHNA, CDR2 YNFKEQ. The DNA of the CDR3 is TGTGCCAGCAGCCAAGACCCACCGGGACAGACTAATGAAAAACTGTTTTTT. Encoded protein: CASSQDPPGQTNEKLFF.

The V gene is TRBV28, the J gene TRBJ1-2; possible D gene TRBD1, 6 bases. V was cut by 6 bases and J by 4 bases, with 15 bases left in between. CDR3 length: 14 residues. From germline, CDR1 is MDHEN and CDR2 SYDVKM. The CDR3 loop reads CASRPPSGAYGYTF. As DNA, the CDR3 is TGTGCCAGCAGACCCCCGTCGGGGGCCTATGGCTACACCTTC.

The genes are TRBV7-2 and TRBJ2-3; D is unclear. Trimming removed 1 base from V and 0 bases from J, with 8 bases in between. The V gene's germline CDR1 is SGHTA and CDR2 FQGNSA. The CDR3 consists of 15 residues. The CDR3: CASSLVAASTDTQYF. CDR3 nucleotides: TGTGCCAGCAGCTTAGTAGCAGCTAGCACAGATACGCAGTATTTT.

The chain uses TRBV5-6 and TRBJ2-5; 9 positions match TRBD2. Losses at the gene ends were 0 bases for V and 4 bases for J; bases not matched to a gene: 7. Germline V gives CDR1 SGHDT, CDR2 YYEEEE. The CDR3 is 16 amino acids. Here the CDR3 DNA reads TGTGCCAGCAGCTTGGAGGGCGGGGGGGCCGGAGAGACCCAGTACTTC. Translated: CASSLEGGGAGETQYF.

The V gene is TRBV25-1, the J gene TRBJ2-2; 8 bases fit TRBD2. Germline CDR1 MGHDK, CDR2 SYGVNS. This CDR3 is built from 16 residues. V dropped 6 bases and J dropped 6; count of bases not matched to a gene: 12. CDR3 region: CASSPGGGLQPGELFF. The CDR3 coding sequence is TGTGCCAGCAGCCCCGGGGGGGGACTTCAACCCGGGGAGCTGTTTTTT.

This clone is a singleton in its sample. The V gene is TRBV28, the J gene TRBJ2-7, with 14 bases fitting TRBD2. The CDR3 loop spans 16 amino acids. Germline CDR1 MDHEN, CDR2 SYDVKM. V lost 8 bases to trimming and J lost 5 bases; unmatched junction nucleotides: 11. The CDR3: CASGRTSGGSPHEQYF. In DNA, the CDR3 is TGTGCCAGCGGACGGACTAGCGGGGGGTCCCCCCACGAGCAGTACTTC.

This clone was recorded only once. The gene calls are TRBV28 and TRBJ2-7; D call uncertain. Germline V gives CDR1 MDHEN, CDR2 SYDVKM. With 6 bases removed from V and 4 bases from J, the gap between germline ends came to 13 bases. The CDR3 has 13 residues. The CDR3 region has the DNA TGTGCCAGCAGGCGTCAACATGGTTACGAGCAGTACTTC. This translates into CASRRQHGYEQYF.

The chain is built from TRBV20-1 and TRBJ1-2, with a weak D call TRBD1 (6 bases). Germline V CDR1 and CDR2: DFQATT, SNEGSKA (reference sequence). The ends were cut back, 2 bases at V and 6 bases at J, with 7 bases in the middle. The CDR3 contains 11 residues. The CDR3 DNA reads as TGCAGTGCTAGACACAGGGATGGCTACACCTTC. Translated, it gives CSARHRDGYTF.

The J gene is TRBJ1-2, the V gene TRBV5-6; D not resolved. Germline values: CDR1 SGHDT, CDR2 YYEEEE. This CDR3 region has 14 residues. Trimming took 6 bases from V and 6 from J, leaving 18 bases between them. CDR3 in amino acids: CASTPYQPLDGYTF. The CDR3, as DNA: TGTGCCAGCACCCCTTACCAACCTCTGGATGGCTACACCTTC.

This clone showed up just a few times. CDR3 sequence: CASSLSSGGNSPLHF. The DNA of the CDR3 is TGTGCCAGCAGCTTATCCTCTGGGGGCAATTCACCCCTCCACTTT. The V gene is TRBV7-3, the J gene TRBJ1-6; a possible D gene is TRBD1 (6 bases). In germline, CDR1 is SGHTA, CDR2 FQGTGA. V lost 2 bases and J lost 7, with 12 bases in between. The CDR3 runs 15 residues.

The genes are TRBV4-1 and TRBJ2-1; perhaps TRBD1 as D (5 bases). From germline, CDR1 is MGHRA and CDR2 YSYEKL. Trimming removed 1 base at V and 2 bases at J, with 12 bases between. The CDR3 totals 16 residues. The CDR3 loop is CASSQVDIITYNEQFF. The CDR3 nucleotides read TGCGCCAGCAGCCAAGTGGACATTATTACCTACAATGAGCAGTTCTTC.

CDR3 sequence reads: CASSEHGTYGYTF. In DNA form, the CDR3 reads TGTGCCAGTAGTGAACATGGAACCTATGGCTACACCTTC. This chain uses TRBV19 with TRBJ1-2; D unresolved. The CDR3 length is 13 residues. CDR1 is LNHDA, CDR2 SQIVND, per germline (reference sequence). Deletions cut 5 bases from V and 4 bases from J, with 11 bases between.

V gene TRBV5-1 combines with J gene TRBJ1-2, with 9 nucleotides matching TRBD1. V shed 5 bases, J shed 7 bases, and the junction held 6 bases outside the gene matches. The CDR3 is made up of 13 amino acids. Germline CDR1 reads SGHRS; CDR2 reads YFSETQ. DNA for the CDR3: TGCGCCAGCAGTTTACAGGGGGCGATTGGCTACACCTTC. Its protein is CASSLQGAIGYTF.